This T cell receptor beta chain was sequenced during a study of T cells expressing NK-cell markers. Study-level background: Researchers got TCR beta repertoires out of sorted CD3+CD56+NKG2C+, CD3+CD56+NKG2C- and CD3+CD56-NKG2C+ T cells.

The study's findings and limits: HCMV specificity of the expanded NKG2C+ T cell clones was not established. In several donors, these clonotypes also led the CD3+CD56-NKG2C+ fraction. For about 6 donors, the dominant NKG2C+ clonotypes made up about 1.0-7.0% of their CD8+ T cells.

For each CDR3 protein, TCRdb gives one entry from its re-call of the 5' RACE reads, without DNA. In total, the table holds about half a million distinct CDR3 sequences. CDR3 length equals 16 residues. Germline CDR1 SGHDT, CDR2 YYEEEE. Note on this clonotype: Its antigen is as yet unknown.

This sequence joins TRBV5-6 and TRBJ2-3; TCRdb designates TRBD2, a call that cannot be tested without DNA. Sequenced: blood T cells: a sorted CD56 or NKG2C T cell subset, CD4+ or CD8+ T cells, or bulk PBMC T cells (not recorded which). The receptor's source is a woman aged 50 to 60 in good health. CDR3 sequence reads: CASSPGVAGITDTQYF.